This TCR beta chain was retrieved from a study of blood T cell repertoires in COVID-19. Study at large: Sources were T cells, B-cell-depleted T cells, or PBMCs; the material itself was cDNA or gDNA.

Trimming cost V 3 bases and J 1 base, with 4 bases left between them. The CDR3 covers 12 residues. Looked up from germline, CDR1 is SGHRS and CDR2 is YFSETQ. Produced via immunoSEQ multiplex PCR; TCRdb's table is partial and in-frame only. The repertoire consists of 90,000 to 100,000 clones, with 75% to 85% occurring once and the leading ten covering around a quarter. Sequencing used peripheral blood. This TCR derives from a man in his 70s with acute or convalescent COVID-19. The chain recombines TRBV5-1 with TRBJ1-1; D ambiguous. The CDR3 nucleotides are TGCGCCAGCAGCTCCTCGAACACTGAAGCTTTCTTT. Protein: CASSSSNTEAFF.